This TCR beta chain was found in a study of T cell responses to AZD1222 COVID-19 vaccine. Study-wide points: Among spike-specific TCRs, nearly half reportedly target unmutated variant regions. There were repertoire samples only from the period after the peak T cell response. The CD4 TCRs associated with vaccination extended across spike and predominated at 160-218 and 743-854. Possibly, clonal diversity was underestimated; donors were largely white British and included more females.

TCRdb's table, derived via immunoSEQ multiplex PCR, lists solely in-frame clones and lacks some. This sample's table has around 150,000 clones. Regarding this clone: Its target is not known.

The ends were cut back, 2 bases at V and 7 bases at J, with 14 bases in the middle. Germline CDR1 reads MNHEY; CDR2 reads SMNVEV (reference sequence). The CDR3 runs to 15 residues. Material: peripheral blood. This chain connects TRBV27 to TRBJ1-4; D perhaps matches TRBD1 (6 bases). This clonotype was obtained from an adult in good health. The CDR3 loop is CASSLLPQGGEKLFF. The CDR3 nucleotides read TGTGCCAGCAGTTTACTCCCACAGGGTGGTGAAAAACTGTTTTTT.